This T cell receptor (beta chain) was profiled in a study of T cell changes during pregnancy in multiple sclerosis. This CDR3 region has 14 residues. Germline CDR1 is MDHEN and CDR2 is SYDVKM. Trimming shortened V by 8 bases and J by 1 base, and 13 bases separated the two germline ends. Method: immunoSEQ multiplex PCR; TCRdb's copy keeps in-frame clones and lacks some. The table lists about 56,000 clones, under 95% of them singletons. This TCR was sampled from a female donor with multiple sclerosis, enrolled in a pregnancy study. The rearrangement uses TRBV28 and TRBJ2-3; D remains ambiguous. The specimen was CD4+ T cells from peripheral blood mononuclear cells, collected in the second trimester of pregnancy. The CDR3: CASRVPVGTDTQYF. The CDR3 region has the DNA TGTGCCAGCCGAGTTCCGGTTGGCACAGATACGCAGTATTTT.